A single sample gave rise to the 21 T cell receptor beta chains below, sequenced in a study of T cells in Graves' hyperthyroidism and ophthalmopathy. From RNA transcripts, TCR beta CDR3 regions were amplified. The HTBI primer set drove a first-round RT-PCR of the TCR CDR3. TCRdb redid the calling of the multiplex PCR reads with MiXCR, one entry per CDR3 protein. The sample lists about 350,000 distinct CDR3 sequences, about 18% occurring once. The specimen sequenced was blood. These receptors were obtained from a woman younger than 35 with Graves' hyperthyroidism.

This clonotype was found many times. This sequence joins TRBV18 and TRBJ1-2; 12 nucleotides agree with TRBD1. J gave up 8 bases and V 4 bases, and 8 bases lay outside the gene matches. The CDR3 consists of 15 residues. Germline CDR1 reads KGHSH; CDR2 reads LQKENI. CDR3 region: CASSRGTGGARGYTF. The CDR3 DNA is TGTGCCAGCTCACGTGGGACAGGGGGCGCGAGGGGCTACACCTTC.

This chain connects TRBV2 to TRBJ2-2; no firm D call. Per the germline V gene, CDR1 is SNHLY and CDR2 is FYNNEI. CDR3 length equals 15 residues. Trimming shortened V by 5 bases and J by 2 bases, and 12 bases separated the two germline ends. CDR3 loop: CASSSGRLNTGELFF. In DNA form, the CDR3 reads TGTGCCAGCAGTTCCGGCAGATTAAACACCGGGGAGCTGTTTTTT. The full variable domain, rest sourced from reference TRBV2 and TRBJ2-2, is EPEVTQTPSHQVTQMGQEVILRCVPISNHLYFYWYRQILGQKVEFLVSFYNNEISEKSEIFDDQFSVERPDGSNFTLKIRSTKLEDSAMYFCASSSGRLNTGELFFGEGSRLTVL.

There are many counts of this clonotype. The chain links TRBV11-2 to TRBJ1-5; D not certain. The CDR3 is 13 residues long. CDR1 is SGHAT, CDR2 FQNNGV, per germline. Trimming took off 3 bases at V and 5 bases at J, with 8 bases between the two ends. Here the CDR3 reads CASSLFPDQPQHF. Written as DNA, the CDR3 is TGTGCCAGCAGCTTGTTTCCGGATCAGCCCCAGCATTTT.

Details on this clonotype: An end of the junction does not agree with germline; a read error may underlie this. The genes are TRBV5-1 and TRBJ1-1; D is ambiguous. The CDR3 runs to 14 residues. In germline, CDR1 is SGHRS, CDR2 YFSETQ. The DNA of the CDR3 is TGCGCCAGCAGCGGCGGACCTTTGAACACTGAAGCTTGCTTT. This translates into CASSGGPLNTEACF.

The chain combines TRBV6-2 or TRBV6-3 with TRBJ2-7; 9 nucleotides align to TRBD2. CDR3 size: 14 residues. The germline V gene encodes CDR1 MNHEY and CDR2 SVGEGT. V shed 10 bases and J 3 bases; nucleotides not matched to a gene: 10. CDR3 amino acids: CAIRDDSGSYEQYF. The CDR3 DNA reads TGTGCCATCAGGGACGATAGCGGGAGCTACGAGCAGTACTTC.

This clonotype was detected many times. The V and J genes are TRBV30 and TRBJ1-3; D may be TRBD1 (5 bases). V lost 4 bases and J lost 4, with 11 bases in between. CDR1 GTSNPN and CDR2 SVGIG come from the germline V gene (reference sequence). The length of the CDR3 is 13 residues. The DNA of the CDR3 is TGTGCCTGGAAGGCGGCAGGGGGAAACACCATATATTTT. Translated: CAWKAAGGNTIYF.

This clonotype was seen a handful of times. This chain connects TRBV4-1 to TRBJ2-5; TRBD2 aligns across 7 bases. The junction had 12 bases not matched to a gene; V was cut back by 1 base and J by 1 base. CDR3 length equals 18 residues. CDR1 MGHRA and CDR2 YSYEKL come from the germline V gene. CDR3 DNA: TGCGCCAGCAGCCAAGTGGCGGCCATGCTAGCGGTCCAAGAGACCCAGTACTTC. Protein product: CASSQVAAMLAVQETQYF.

The V gene is TRBV27, the J gene TRBJ1-2; TRBD1 is a possible D gene (5 bases). Germline V CDR1 and CDR2: MNHEY, SMNVEV (reference sequence). The CDR3 loop spans 15 amino acids. Trimming stripped 3 bases from V and 6 bases from J, with 17 bases between. CDR3 sequence (DNA): TGTGCCAGCAGTTTCCTCCTGCCTGACAGAGATGGCTACACCTTC. Residues: CASSFLLPDRDGYTF.

This clonotype was detected ten times or more. This chain joins TRBV5-1 and TRBJ1-2; 8 bases line up with TRBD1. The V gene's germline CDR1 is SGHRS and CDR2 YFSETQ. This CDR3 has 13 residues. V shed 2 bases, J shed 10 bases, and the junction held 7 bases outside the gene matches. For the CDR3, the DNA is TGCGCCAGCAGCTTCGGACAGGGCTTATCCTACACCTTC. This codes for CASSFGQGLSYTF.

This clonotype was recorded many times. The chain carries TRBV9 and TRBJ1-5; D remains unclear. From germline, CDR1 is SGDLS and CDR2 YYNGEE. Trimming took off 0 bases at V and 4 bases at J, with 11 bases between the two ends. This CDR3 contains 15 residues. CDR3 coding DNA: TGTGCCAGCAGCGTAGGCCTTGGGATGAATCAGCCCCAGCATTTT. It translates to CASSVGLGMNQPQHF.

The V call is TRBV7-2, the J call TRBJ1-1; TRBD1 matches 7 bases. Germline V CDR1 and CDR2: SGHTA, FQGNSA. The CDR3 length is 12 residues. DNA of the CDR3: TGTGCAAACGACAGGGTTGACACTGAAGCTTTCTTT. Translating gives CANDRVDTEAFF.

This clonotype was observed at least ten times. The rearrangement uses TRBV10-3 and TRBJ1-5; 11 bases map to TRBD1. The V gene's germline CDR1 is ENHRY and CDR2 SYGVKD. V dropped 3 bases and J dropped 8; count of bases not matched to a gene: 15. The CDR3 has 18 residues. The CDR3, as DNA: TGTGCCATCAGTGACCCTCCGGGACAGGGGGGGGTCGGGGAGCCCCAGCATTTT. It codes for CAISDPPGQGGVGEPQHF.

This clonotype was counted ten times or more. The chain recombines TRBV2 with TRBJ2-2; D is perhaps TRBD1 (5 bases). This CDR3 is built from 13 residues. The germline V gene has CDR1 SNHLY and CDR2 FYNNEI. Trimming pared 6 bases from V and 4 bases from J, leaving 9 bases between. As DNA, the CDR3 is TGTGCCAGCAGACAAAGGGGCACCGGGGAGCTGTTTTTT. This sequence encodes CASRQRGTGELFF.

This clonotype has ten or more counts. The V call is TRBV29-1, the J call TRBJ1-5; D remains ambiguous. This CDR3 contains 14 residues. Germline V gene sequence: CDR1 SQVTM, CDR2 ANQGSEA. V was cut by 4 bases and J by 0 bases, with 10 bases left in between. For the CDR3, the DNA is TGCAGCGTTGTTGAGGGCACTAGCAATCAGCCCCAGCATTTT. Translated, it gives CSVVEGTSNQPQHF.

This clonotype was detected many times. This rearrangement joins TRBV10-3 to TRBJ2-3; 7 bases align to TRBD1. Germline CDR1 reads ENHRY; CDR2 reads SYGVKD. The V segment lost 7 bases and the J segment 5 bases; nucleotides outside the gene matches: 9. CDR3 length equals 14 residues. CDR3 in DNA: TGTGCCATCACAACAGGGGATGGTGGAGATACGCAGTATTTT. Translating it yields CAITTGDGGDTQYF.

This clonotype was seen many times. This may stem from a read error, because a much larger clone lies one nucleotide away. The chain combines TRBV6-2 or TRBV6-3 with TRBJ1-1; perhaps TRBD1 as D (6 bases). Trimming removed 1 base from V and 8 bases from J, with 11 bases in between. CDR3 length: 13 residues. In germline, CDR1 is MNHEY, CDR2 SVGEGT. In nucleotides, the CDR3 is TGTGCCAGCAGTTACTTGGGGGCAGCGGAAGCTTTCTTT. It codes for CASSYLGAAEAFF.

The CDR3: CASSIPKRAGYTF. CDR3 nucleotide sequence: TGTGCCAGTAGTATTCCCAAGCGAGCTGGCTACACCTTC. The chain couples TRBV19 to TRBJ1-2; D uncertain. V was clipped by 3 bases and J by 7 bases, with 12 bases between them. Germline lookup yields CDR1 LNHDA and CDR2 SQIVND (reference sequence). This CDR3 has 13 amino acids.

The sample holds many counts of this clonotype. Compared with germline, one end of the junction differs, possibly owing to a read error. The J gene is TRBJ1-1, the V gene TRBV6-5, with 7 bases fitting TRBD1. The germline gives CDR1 MNHEY, CDR2 SVGAGI. The CDR3 has 15 residues. CDR3 region: CASSNSGTANTEAFF. The CDR3 DNA reads TGTGCCAGCAGTAACTCCGGGACAGCGAACACTGAAGCTTTCTTT.

The table lists this clonotype with a few counts. The genes are TRBV9 and TRBJ1-2; D is unresolved. Trimming took 4 bases from V and 4 from J, leaving 14 bases between them. This CDR3 has 14 amino acids. The germline V gene encodes CDR1 SGDLS and CDR2 YYNGEE. The CDR3: CASSPPGRIYGYTF. Written as DNA, the CDR3 is TGTGCCAGCAGCCCCCCGGGCAGGATCTATGGCTACACCTTC.

Concerning this clonotype: Being one base from a much bigger clone, this may be a read error. Because it lacks the conserved phenylalanine or tryptophan at the end, this CDR3 is likely a read error. The genes are TRBV6-2 or TRBV6-3 and TRBJ1-2; D perhaps matches TRBD1 (6 bases). This CDR3 comprises 20 residues. V lost 2 bases and J lost 1, with 26 bases in between. Germline CDR1 and CDR2: MNHEY and SVGEGT. The CDR3 loop is CASSYQTSRDTKGSNYGYTY. In DNA, the CDR3 is TGTGCCAGCAGTTACCAAACATCTCGGGACACCAAAGGGAGTAACTATGGCTACACCTAC.

The rearrangement joins TRBV2 to TRBJ1-2; 7 bases align to TRBD1. Germline V CDR1 and CDR2: SNHLY, FYNNEI. The ends lost 7 bases at V and 6 bases at J; junction bases unmatched: 14. The CDR3 totals 15 residues. The CDR3 here is CASMGVEGAEDGYTF. In DNA, the CDR3 is TGTGCCAGCATGGGGGTAGAGGGGGCGGAAGATGGCTACACCTTC.